These 30 T cell receptor beta chains were sequenced from one sample in a study of metastatic and nonmetastatic thyroid tumors. Treatment of any kind had been given to no patient before thyroid surgery. Using MiXCR, TCRdb re-called clones from the PCR reads. The data contain around 26,000 clones, around 4% of them singletons. Sample: blood. Receptors were obtained from a male donor with papillary thyroid cancer or a benign thyroid nodule (not recorded which). Some clones in this sample may be carry-over from other donors' samples.

The table lists this clone with a count of one. The chain employs TRBV19 and TRBJ2-5; 7 nucleotides agree with TRBD2. Per the germline V gene, CDR1 is LNHDA and CDR2 is SQIVND (reference sequence). There are 15 residues in the CDR3. The V and J ends lost 4 bases and 5 bases, in that order; junction bases with no gene match: 10. The chain's CDR3 is CASSTGLESRETQYF. As DNA, the CDR3 is TGTGCCAGTAGTACCGGACTAGAAAGTAGGGAGACCCAGTACTTC.

In its sample, this clone was seen a few times. The CDR3: CASSYASGDTQYF. The CDR3 DNA follows: TGTGCCAGCAGTTATGCTAGCGGAGATACGCAGTATTTT. The chain uses TRBV6-9 and TRBJ2-3; 7 bases are a match to TRBD2. The V gene end was trimmed by 2 bases and the J gene end by 5 bases; junction bases not matched to a gene: 1. The CDR3 has 13 amino acids. Looked up from germline, CDR1 is MNHGY and CDR2 is SVAAGI.

This clone was seen at least ten times. The chain couples TRBV7-8 to TRBJ2-7, with D possibly TRBD1 on 5 matching bases. The CDR3 sequence is 17 residues long. V lost 1 base to trimming and J lost 0 bases, with 16 bases between them. Germline V lookup: CDR1 SGHVS, CDR2 FQNEAQ. The CDR3 region is CASSLVGVVRSSYEQYF. The CDR3 nucleotides read TGTGCCAGCAGCTTAGTAGGGGTTGTCAGGAGCTCCTACGAGCAGTACTTC.

This clone showed up many times. V is TRBV10-3 and J is TRBJ2-3; TRBD1 agrees at 10 bases. With V trimmed by 10 bases and J by 0 bases, 4 bases remained unmatched. The CDR3 spans 14 residues. In germline, CDR1 is ENHRY, CDR2 SYGVKD. The CDR3 is CATRQGASTDTQYF. The CDR3 region has the DNA TGTGCCACCAGACAGGGGGCGAGCACAGATACGCAGTATTTT.

CDR3 nucleotides: TGTGCCAGTAGTATCGAAGCGGGAGGTGGCGAGCAGTACTTC. Translation gives CASSIEAGGGEQYF. The chain couples TRBV19 to TRBJ2-7, with 9 bases lining up with TRBD2. The germline gives CDR1 LNHDA, CDR2 SQIVND (reference sequence). CDR3 size: 14 residues. V lost 3 bases and J lost 6; bases outside the gene matches: 6.

This clone is labeled as medium-sized. The chain has TRBV12-3 or TRBV12-4 and TRBJ2-2, with D unclear. Trimming pared 7 bases from V and 1 base from J, leaving 4 bases between. The CDR3 loop spans 12 amino acids. CDR3 nucleotide sequence: TGTGCCAGCAACCTGAACACCGGGGAGCTGTTTTTT. Translation gives CASNLNTGELFF.

This chain uses TRBV6-4 with TRBJ2-3; possibly TRBD2 for D (5 bases). The CDR3 covers 15 residues. Germline values: CDR1 MRHNA, CDR2 SNTAGT. V was cut by 2 bases and J by 2 bases, with 11 bases left in between. The CDR3 reads CASSDDPGTTDTQYF. DNA for the CDR3: TGTGCCAGCAGTGACGATCCGGGAACCACAGATACGCAGTATTTT.

This clone was picked up many times. The same CDR3 is also encoded by other DNA sequences in this sample. This chain links TRBV5-1 with TRBJ2-1; 9 bases agree with TRBD1. The CDR3 has 14 residues. CDR1 SGHRS and CDR2 YFSETQ come from the germline V gene. With V trimmed by 0 bases and J by 8 bases, 3 bases remained unmatched. The CDR3, as DNA: TGCGCCAGCAGCTTGGGACAGGGGGTCTATGAGCAGTTCTTC. This translates into CASSLGQGVYEQFF. Supplemented by reference TRBV5-1 and TRBJ2-1, the full variable domain reads KAGVTQTPRYLIKTRGQQVTLSCSPISGHRSVSWYQQTPGQGLQFLFEYFSETQRNKGNFPGRFSGRQFSNSRSEMNVSTLELGDSALYLCASSLGQGVYEQFFGPGTRLTVL.

The chain combines TRBV28 with TRBJ1-2; D perhaps matches TRBD1 (5 bases). The CDR3 is 12 residues long. Trimming removed 2 bases at V and 11 bases at J, with 12 bases between. Germline V gives CDR1 MDHEN, CDR2 SYDVKM. The CDR3 loop is CASSLMGVRYTF. As DNA, the CDR3 is TGTGCCAGCAGTTTAATGGGGGTCCGATACACCTTC.

This clone was detected many times. Being one base from a much bigger clone, this may be a read error. The identical CDR3 is also encoded by other nucleotide sequences in the sample. CDR3 coding DNA: TGTGCCAGCAGTGACTCAGAGACCGGGGAGCTGTTCTTT. Protein: CASSDSETGELFF. The gene calls are TRBV6-4 and TRBJ2-2; D is perhaps TRBD2 (5 bases). The CDR3 spans 13 residues. Looked up from germline, CDR1 is MRHNA and CDR2 is SNTAGT.

This clone has just a few counts. The CDR3 bases are TGCAGTGCCGCAACGGGAGGCCTCCCCCGCAATGAGCAGTTCTTC. It specifies CSAATGGLPRNEQFF. V is TRBV20-1 and J is TRBJ2-1, with 7 bases matching TRBD2. With 6 bases clipped from V and 6 bases from J, the junction kept 14 bases outside the gene matches. In germline, CDR1 is DFQATT, CDR2 SNEGSKA (reference sequence). This CDR3 has 15 residues.

This clone has ten or more counts. The chain carries TRBV4-3 and TRBJ1-6, with D perhaps TRBD1 (5 bases). Trimming stripped 2 bases from V and 9 bases from J, with 17 bases between. Germline CDR1 reads LGHNA; CDR2 reads YSLEER. The CDR3 loop spans 16 amino acids. CDR3 amino acids: CASSQNSMGRGSPLHF. The CDR3 region has the DNA TGCGCCAGCAGCCAAAATTCTATGGGGAGGGGTTCACCCCTCCACTTT.

This clone was seen at least ten times. This chain uses TRBV5-1 with TRBJ2-7; TRBD2 aligns across 9 bases. CDR1 SGHRS and CDR2 YFSETQ come from the germline V gene. Losses at the gene ends were 7 bases for V and 6 bases for J; bases not matched to a gene: 5. This CDR3 is built from 12 residues. The CDR3 loop is CASGTSRSEQYF. As DNA, the CDR3 is TGCGCCAGCGGGACTAGCCGGTCCGAGCAGTACTTC.

This clone was detected ten times or more. CDR3 coding DNA: TGTGCCAGCAGCGTATGGCGGGCGCAGGGGGTTGAAAAACTGTTTTTT. Protein product: CASSVWRAQGVEKLFF. The J gene is TRBJ1-4, the V gene TRBV9, with TRBD1 identical over 7 bases. The junction had 10 bases not matched to a gene; V was cut back by 1 base and J by 7 bases. CDR3 size: 16 residues. CDR1 is SGDLS, CDR2 YYNGEE, per germline.

This chain joins TRBV6-1 and TRBJ1-6; a weak D match, TRBD1 (5 bases). There are 13 residues in the CDR3. V was cut by 6 bases and J by 10 bases, with 13 bases left in between. Per germline, CDR1 MNHNS and CDR2 SASEGT. CDR3 protein: CASRRGEFSPLHF. CDR3 nucleotide sequence: TGTGCCAGCAGAAGAGGGGAATTCTCACCCCTCCACTTT.

This clone was picked up a small number of times. A single base separates this from a much larger clone, so it may be a read error. This rearrangement joins TRBV2 to TRBJ2-5; 8 bases are shared with TRBD1. The germline V gene encodes CDR1 SNHLY and CDR2 FYNNEI. The CDR3 totals 15 residues. The CDR3 loop reads CAGSDTGQGLETQYF. The CDR3, as DNA: TGTGCCGGCAGTGACACCGGACAGGGCCTAGAGACCCAGTACTTC.

This clone is classed as medium-sized (0.01 to 0.1%). The chain joins TRBV28 to TRBJ1-5; D ambiguous. Trimming left V 6 bases short and J 4 bases short, with 13 bases between. Germline lookup yields CDR1 MDHEN and CDR2 SYDVKM. The CDR3 runs 14 residues. The CDR3 region has the DNA TGTGCCAGCAGCTTCGTTCAGCGAAATCAGCCCCAGCATTTT. It encodes CASSFVQRNQPQHF.

CDR3 in amino acids: CASSSPSDSGSPGELFF. CDR3 bases: TGTGCCAGCAGTTCCCCGAGCGACAGCGGTAGCCCCGGGGAGCTGTTTTTT. The chain joins TRBV6-5 to TRBJ2-2, with D perhaps TRBD1 or TRBD2 (5 bases each). The CDR3 length is 17 residues. The V end was cut by 4 bases, the J end by 6 bases, with 21 bases between. Germline V gene data show CDR1 as MNHEY and CDR2 as SVGAGI.

This clone has just a few counts. The chain combines TRBV12-3 or TRBV12-4 with TRBJ2-7; a weak D match, TRBD2 (6 bases). There are 15 residues in the CDR3. Trimming removed 6 bases at V and 4 bases at J, with 19 bases between. CDR3 sequence (DNA): TGTGCCAGCAGCCTTAGCGGACCCCCCCTTTACGAGCAGTACTTC. Translating it yields CASSLSGPPLYEQYF.

Ten or more counts support this clone. The rearrangement joins TRBV30 to TRBJ2-3, with TRBD2 matching 10 bases. The CDR3 is 15 amino acids. V was pared by 2 bases and J by 6 bases, with 8 bases of the junction left unmatched. CDR1 is GTSNPN, CDR2 SVGIG, per germline (reference sequence). CDR3 nucleotide sequence: TGTGCCTGGAGTCTAGCGGGAGTGGATGGGGATACGCAGTATTTT. This codes for CAWSLAGVDGDTQYF.

The sample holds many counts of this clone. The rearrangement joins TRBV6-1 to TRBJ2-7, with D possibly called TRBD1 or TRBD2 (5 bases each). Germline V gene sequence: CDR1 MNHNS, CDR2 SASEGT. Trimming took 6 bases from V and 1 from J, leaving 13 bases between them. The CDR3 length is 14 residues. The CDR3 DNA reads as TGTGCCAGCAGAATCCGGGACCCTTCCTACGAGCAGTACTTC. This sequence encodes CASRIRDPSYEQYF.

This clone was seen at least ten times. One end of the junction fails to match germline, which may point to a read error. The V call is TRBV5-1, the J call TRBJ2-7; no clear D. The CDR3 is 9 residues long. CDR1 and CDR2 (germline): SGHRS, YFSETQ. DNA of the CDR3: TGCGGCAGCCCTTACGAGCAGTACTTC. Amino acid sequence: CGSPYEQYF. Based on the CDR3 plus reference TRBV5-1 and TRBJ2-7, the full variable domain is KAGVTQTPRYLIKTRGQQVTLSCSPISGHRSVSWYQQTPGQGLQFLFEYFSETQRNKGNFPGRFSGRQFSNSRSEMNVSTLELGDSALYLCGSPYEQYFGPGTRLTVT.

CDR3 loop: CASSYSGGGPNEQFF. In nucleotides, the CDR3 is TGTGCCAGCAGTTACTCAGGGGGAGGGCCAAATGAGCAGTTCTTC. The genes are TRBV6-6 and TRBJ2-1, with D tentatively TRBD2 (7 bases). Germline V gene data show CDR1 as MNHNY and CDR2 as SVGAGI (reference sequence). CDR3 length: 15 residues. V was trimmed by 0 bases and J by 7 bases, leaving 13 bases between them.

This clone was counted a few times. The V call is TRBV12-3 or TRBV12-4, the J call TRBJ2-5; no clear D. V gave up 8 bases and J gave up 5 bases, with 15 bases separating them. The CDR3 is 13 residues long. The CDR3: CASARMVVETQYF. The CDR3 DNA follows: TGTGCCAGCGCACGCATGGTAGTGGAGACCCAGTACTTC.

The chain combines TRBV7-9 with TRBJ1-5, with 8 bases fitting TRBD1. With 5 bases clipped from V and 7 bases from J, the junction kept 13 bases outside the gene matches. CDR1 SEHNR and CDR2 FQNEAQ come from the germline V gene (reference sequence). This CDR3 is 16 amino acids long. The CDR3 region has the DNA TGTGCCAGCAGCACTTCAACAGGGGGTTTCGAACAGCCCCAGCATTTT. Protein: CASSTSTGGFEQPQHF.

A few counts support this clone. The chain carries TRBV6-1 and TRBJ1-6; TRBD1 matches at 7 bases. Germline-derived CDR1 and CDR2 are MNHNS and SASEGT. CDR3 length: 15 residues. Trimming cost V 10 bases and J 4 bases; bases outside gene matches: 10. CDR3 sequence: CATTIRDRYNSPLHF. DNA for the CDR3: TGTGCCACCACAATCCGGGACAGATATAATTCACCCCTCCACTTT.

This clone was seen a few times. The sample contains more than one DNA sequence encoding this CDR3. This chain joins TRBV19 and TRBJ1-5, with 12 positions matching TRBD1. V shed 6 bases, J shed 6 bases, and the junction held 9 bases outside the gene matches. The CDR3 is 16 residues long. Looked up from germline, CDR1 is LNHDA and CDR2 is SQIVND (reference sequence). The chain's CDR3 is CASSIPGQGARQPQHF. In nucleotides, the CDR3 is TGTGCCAGTAGCATACCGGGACAGGGGGCTCGTCAGCCCCAGCATTTT.

The rearrangement links TRBV19 to TRBJ2-7, with D tentatively TRBD1 or TRBD2 (6 bases each). From germline, CDR1 is LNHDA and CDR2 SQIVND (reference sequence). The ends were cut back, 6 bases at V and 7 bases at J, with 16 bases in the middle. This CDR3 is built from 13 residues. The CDR3 nucleotides read TGTGCCAGTAGCCCTTCGGGGGCTGGAGAGCAGTACTTC. Protein sequence: CASSPSGAGEQYF.

This clone was observed a few times. This rearrangement joins TRBV24-1 to TRBJ2-7, with a weak D call TRBD1 (5 bases). This CDR3 has 12 amino acids. Per germline, CDR1 KGHDR and CDR2 SFDVKD. V was shortened by 1 base and J by 7 bases, with 7 bases between the two germline ends. The CDR3 nucleotides read TGTGCCACCAGTGATTTCACAGGAGAGCAGTACTTC. It translates to CATSDFTGEQYF.

This clone was recorded a few times. One end of the junction fails to match germline, which may point to a read error. The chain uses TRBV10-2 and TRBJ2-5; D is unclear. The CDR3 contains 12 residues. Germline CDR1 reads WSHSY; CDR2 reads SAAADI. The chain's CDR3 is CASMGSQETQYF. The CDR3 DNA is TGCGCCAGCATGGGCTCACAAGAGACCCAGTACTTT.